This TCR beta chain was found in a study of cytomegalovirus exposure and HLA in healthy donors. The method was immunoSEQ multiplex PCR; TCRdb's version includes in-frame clones alone and lacks a portion of them. The sample consists of some 77,000 clones, about 94% of them appearing once. The CDR3 is 14 amino acids. CDR1 and CDR2 from the germline V gene are MNHEY and SVGAGI. Trimming cost V 5 bases and J 2 bases, with 12 bases left between them. The clonotype comes from a young man in good health and CMV-seropositive. Sequencing input: PBMCs. V usage is TRBV6-5 and J usage is TRBJ1-1; D might be TRBD1 (5 bases). This CDR3 is CASSAGRFNTEAFF. The DNA of the CDR3 is TGTGCCAGCAGTGCGGGACGGTTTAACACTGAAGCTTTCTTT.